This T cell receptor beta chain originates from a study of blood T cell repertoires in COVID-19. Only a few counts were recorded for this clone. Participants reported their clinical history, and cohort assignment relied on those reports. Germline lookup yields CDR1 SNHLY and CDR2 FYNNEI. J lost 4 bases, V lost 7 bases, and 5 bases had no gene match. CDR3 length: 14 amino acids. As processed by the authors: Counts of nucleated cells, estimated from reference gene primer amplification, were obtained. Method: immunoSEQ multiplex PCR; TCRdb's copy keeps in-frame clones and lacks some. V and J calls and clone size are those listed in that table; D and trimming were worked out from the DNA. This sample yields 400,000 to 500,000 clones, of which more than 70% are seen a single time; about 1.4% belongs to the top ten.

Sequenced material: PBMCs or T cells enriched from blood (not recorded which). V is TRBV2 and J is TRBJ2-7, with TRBD2 matching 12 bases. This clonotype originated in a young woman who had been exposed to COVID-19. This CDR3 reads CASTWTSGIYEQYF. The CDR3 DNA reads TGTGCCAGCACGTGGACTAGCGGGATATACGAGCAGTACTTC. Combining the CDR3 with reference TRBV2 and TRBJ2-7 gives the whole variable domain EPEVTQTPSHQVTQMGQEVILRCVPISNHLYFYWYRQILGQKVEFLVSFYNNEISEKSEIFDDQFSVERPDGSNFTLKIRSTKLEDSAMYFCASTWTSGIYEQYFGPGTRLTVT.